Sequencing of this T cell receptor beta chain was carried out in a study of T cell responses to AZD1222 COVID-19 vaccine. Whole-study results and caveats: Clonal diversity was possibly underestimated, and the donors were mostly white British, with more females.

TCRdb keeps only in-frame clones here, not all; method: immunoSEQ multiplex PCR. Of about 53,000 clones detected, 65% to 85% appear once; the ten largest clones hold 25% to 30%. As regards this clone: Its antigen is not known.

This receptor was identified in an adult in good health. The specimen comprised peripheral blood, sampled on day 0 of AZD1222 vaccination.

CDR3 residues: CASSTSSGGQETQYF. The DNA of the CDR3 is TGTGCCAGTAGTACTTCAAGCGGGGGACAAGAGACCCAGTACTTC. The chain carries TRBV19 and TRBJ2-5, with TRBD2 matching 8 bases. The CDR3 length is 15 residues. The V gene's germline CDR1 is LNHDA and CDR2 SQIVND (reference sequence). V was clipped by 4 bases and J by 2 bases; unmatched bases: 6.